This record looks at one T cell receptor beta chain sequence and its context. The antigen remains undetermined. The data were obtained in a study of T cell responses to AZD1222 COVID-19 vaccine. At the level of the study: Second-dose recipients at about 4 or about 12 weeks were treated as one pooled group. General observations from the study: Targeting of unmutated variant regions was reportedly seen in nearly half of spike-specific TCRs. Among the donors, most were white British and more were female, and clonal diversity was possibly underestimated. Repertoires were sampled only after the peak T cell response.

CDR1 and CDR2 (germline): MNHEY, SVGAGI. Trimming cost V 4 bases and J 3 bases; bases outside gene matches: 2. The CDR3 is 13 amino acids. The table came from immunoSEQ multiplex PCR; TCRdb's copy has only in-frame clones and leaves some out. The sample gives 85,000 to 100,000 clones, about nine tenths of which show up once; roughly 10% is in the top ten. The clonotype originates from an adult in good health. The chain recombines TRBV6-5 with TRBJ1-2, with 7 bases matching TRBD1. Here the sequenced sample was peripheral blood, taken on day 0 of AZD1222 vaccination. This CDR3 is CASSSTGDYGYTF. CDR3 in DNA: TGTGCCAGCAGTTCCACAGGGGACTATGGCTACACCTTC.